The 32 T cell receptor beta chains in this list originate from one sample, sequenced in a study of glioma-infiltrating T cells. TCR alpha and beta CDR3 regions were amplified from RNA using iRepertoire nested multiplex PCR. TCRdb reprocessed the multiplex PCR reads via MiXCR and lists one record per CDR3 protein. The sample holds approximately 90,000 distinct CDR3 sequences, roughly 23% seen once. The specimen was glioma tissue, nonneoplastic brain tissue, or PBMCs (not recorded which). These receptors came from a human donor with low-grade glioma or glioblastoma, undergoing nonglioma brain surgery, or in good health (not recorded which).

This clonotype occurred many times. The chain has TRBV2 and TRBJ1-5; possibly TRBD1 for D (6 bases). CDR3 length: 14 amino acids. Looked up from germline, CDR1 is SNHLY and CDR2 is FYNNEI. Trimming stripped 5 bases from V and 5 bases from J, with 13 bases between. CDR3 region: CASSRTADYQPQHF. CDR3 DNA sequence: TGTGCCAGCAGTCGGACAGCTGACTATCAGCCCCAGCATTTT.

DNA for the CDR3: TGTGCCAGCAGCCAAGATCTGGGGGACAGGGGTTACGGCTACACCTTC. Protein product: CASSQDLGDRGYGYTF. The V gene is TRBV4-2, the J gene TRBJ1-2, with 10 bases lining up with TRBD1. The CDR3 runs 16 residues. CDR1 LGHNA and CDR2 YNFKEQ come from the germline V gene. V dropped 0 bases and J dropped 8; count of bases not matched to a gene: 9.

This clonotype has a handful of counts. The chain couples TRBV19 to TRBJ2-1; D may be TRBD2 (6 bases). In germline, CDR1 is LNHDA, CDR2 SQIVND (reference sequence). V was clipped by 3 bases and J by 2 bases, with 11 bases between them. CDR3 length: 15 amino acids. CDR3 sequence: CASSINGGTYNEQFF. CDR3 in DNA: TGTGCCAGTAGTATTAACGGGGGAACCTACAATGAGCAGTTCTTC.

The chain links TRBV5-1 to TRBJ2-7; a possible D gene is TRBD2 (5 bases). Germline CDR1 SGHRS, CDR2 YFSETQ. Deletions cut 1 base from V and 2 bases from J, with 13 bases between. The CDR3 runs to 15 residues. The CDR3 DNA follows: TGCGCCAGCAGCTTGTATGACTACCCAACCTACGAGCAGTACTTC. Translated, it gives CASSLYDYPTYEQYF.

This clonotype appeared many times. The rearrangement uses TRBV2 and TRBJ2-3, with 7 positions matching TRBD2. The germline V gene encodes CDR1 SNHLY and CDR2 FYNNEI. The CDR3 has 14 amino acids. Trimming cost V 5 bases and J 2 bases; bases outside gene matches: 4. CDR3 sequence reads: CASSRDYATDTQYF. In nucleotides, the CDR3 is TGTGCCAGCAGTCGGGACTACGCCACAGATACGCAGTATTTT.

At least ten counts were recorded for this clonotype. The rearrangement uses TRBV6-1 and TRBJ1-6, with a possible D match to TRBD1 (5 bases). Trimming left V 5 bases short and J 6 bases short, with 20 bases between. This CDR3 comprises 17 residues. Germline V CDR1 and CDR2: MNHNS, SASEGT. The CDR3 reads CASSYTPPDTSNSPLHF. The CDR3 DNA reads as TGTGCCAGCAGTTACACCCCCCCGGACACCTCTAATTCACCCCTCCACTTT.

This sequence joins TRBV18 and TRBJ2-4; TRBD2 matches 11 bases. CDR3 length equals 15 residues. CDR1 is KGHSH and CDR2 is LQKENI in the germline V gene. The trim removed 5 bases at V and 8 bases at J, leaving 8 bases unmatched. The CDR3 here is CASSNPTSGKDIQYF. CDR3 DNA sequence: TGTGCCAGCTCAAACCCGACTAGCGGGAAGGACATTCAGTACTTC.

V is TRBV2 and J is TRBJ1-6; TRBD1 matches 7 bases. The V and J ends lost 5 bases and 3 bases, in that order; junction bases with no gene match: 13. Per the germline V gene, CDR1 is SNHLY and CDR2 is FYNNEI. The CDR3 loop spans 18 amino acids. The CDR3 loop reads CASSLGTARRVYNSPLHF. The CDR3 region has the DNA TGTGCCAGCAGTTTAGGGACAGCTAGGAGAGTCTATAATTCACCCCTCCACTTT.

This clonotype was detected ten times or more. DNA of the CDR3: TGTGCCAGCAGTAAGTCGGACGGATCATTGGAGCAGTACTTC. Residues: CASSKSDGSLEQYF. The chain combines TRBV6-1 with TRBJ2-7; D is uncertain. The CDR3 is 14 amino acids. Trimming removed 5 bases at V and 7 bases at J, with 18 bases between. Germline CDR1 reads MNHNS; CDR2 reads SASEGT.

Points on this clonotype: One end of the junction fails to match germline, which may point to a read error. V and J are TRBV20-1 and TRBJ1-2; D not resolved. CDR3 length: 12 amino acids. Per the germline V gene, CDR1 is DFQATT and CDR2 is SNEGSKA (reference sequence). The CDR3 coding sequence is TGCAGTGCTGGTCGACATCCTTATGGATACAGCTTC. Translating gives CSAGRHPYGYSF.

The chain combines TRBV19 with TRBJ2-3; 9 bases line up with TRBD1. V trimming: 5 bases; J trimming: 3 bases; junction bases outside the gene matches: 6. Germline V lookup: CDR1 LNHDA, CDR2 SQIVND (reference sequence). This CDR3 has 15 amino acids. The CDR3 DNA reads TGTGCCAGTAGTCACAGGGGGCTGAGGACAGATACGCAGTATTTT. It codes for CASSHRGLRTDTQYF. The full variable domain, completed using reference TRBV19 and TRBJ2-3, is DGGITQSPKYLFRKEGQNVTLSCEQNLNHDAMYWYRQDPGQGLRLIYYSQIVNDFQKGDIAEGYSVSREKKESFPLTVTSAQKNPTAFYLCASSHRGLRTDTQYFGPGTRLTVL.

This chain uses TRBV5-1 with TRBJ1-1; TRBD1 matches at 9 bases. V dropped 2 bases and J dropped 6; count of bases not matched to a gene: 8. The CDR3 loop spans 15 amino acids. Per the germline V gene, CDR1 is SGHRS and CDR2 is YFSETQ. CDR3 amino acids: CASSLPGQGVSEAFF. The CDR3 coding sequence is TGCGCCAGCAGCTTACCGGGACAGGGCGTCTCTGAAGCTTTCTTT.

A few counts support this clonotype. This chain connects TRBV18 to TRBJ1-5, with D perhaps TRBD1 (5 bases). The CDR3 totals 16 residues. V lost 1 base and J 7 bases, leaving 17 bases between the germline ends. Germline CDR1 is KGHSH and CDR2 is LQKENI. The CDR3 bases are TGTGCCAGCTCACCACGATTTGACCCGAAGGGGCAGCCCCAGCATTTT. Its protein product is CASSPRFDPKGQPQHF.

There are a few counts of this clonotype. The chain links TRBV7-2 to TRBJ2-7, with D perhaps TRBD2 (7 bases). The V gene lost 8 bases and the J gene lost 7 bases, with 24 bases spanning the gap. Germline V gives CDR1 SGHTA, CDR2 FQGNSA. CDR3 length: 15 residues. The CDR3 sequence: CASQEPGGRRGEQYF. The CDR3 DNA sequence: TGTGCCAGCCAAGAACCCGGGGGCCGGCGGGGGGAGCAGTACTTC.

CDR3 residues: CASSQELTDTQYF. The CDR3 coding sequence is TGTGCCAGCAGCCAGGAACTTACAGATACGCAGTATTTT. This sequence joins TRBV4-2 and TRBJ2-3; D remains ambiguous. Germline assignment: CDR1 LGHNA and CDR2 YNFKEQ. This CDR3 region has 13 residues. The V gene lost 3 bases and the J gene lost 3 bases, with 7 bases spanning the gap.

Of note for this clonotype: This sequence may be a read error, since a much larger clone differs from it by one base. The chain uses TRBV3-1 and TRBJ2-3; possibly TRBD1 or TRBD2 for D (5 bases each). CDR1 and CDR2 (germline): LGHDT, YNNKEL (reference sequence). This CDR3 has 14 amino acids. The CDR3 loop is CASSQSLVTGTQYF. CDR3 nucleotide sequence: TGTGCCAGCAGCCAGTCACTAGTCACAGGTACGCAGTATTTT.

This chain joins TRBV6-1 and TRBJ1-1; no clear D gene. V lost 10 bases and J 3 bases, leaving 18 bases between the germline ends. This CDR3 spans 14 amino acids. Germline CDR1 reads MNHNS; CDR2 reads SASEGT. This chain's CDR3 is CAIIPSVGDTEAFF. CDR3 in DNA: TGTGCCATCATTCCATCGGTCGGGGACACTGAAGCTTTCTTT.

With regard to this clonotype: It may be a read error: a sequence one base away is much more abundant. The chain combines TRBV3-1 with TRBJ1-1; possible D gene TRBD1, 5 bases. The CDR3 sequence is 13 residues long. The germline V gene has CDR1 LGHDT and CDR2 YNNKEL (reference sequence). V was trimmed by 1 base and J by 10 bases, leaving 13 bases between them. The CDR3 DNA reads TGTGCCAGCAGCCAAGTGGCCGGGGCAACAGCTTTCTTT. Translating gives CASSQVAGATAFF.

This clonotype has a count of ten or more. The gene calls are TRBV3-1 and TRBJ2-2; the D is unclear. V was cut by 1 base and J by 7 bases, with 16 bases left in between. CDR1 and CDR2 from the germline V gene are LGHDT and YNNKEL (reference sequence). The CDR3 length is 16 residues. CDR3 nucleotides: TGTGCCAGCAGCCAAGTCGGCGGCGGAGAGGACGGGGAGCTGTTTTTT. It translates to CASSQVGGGEDGELFF.

This sequence joins TRBV2 and TRBJ2-1; 14 bases fit TRBD2. This CDR3 comprises 15 residues. Germline V gene data show CDR1 as SNHLY and CDR2 as FYNNEI. V dropped 3 bases and J dropped 6; count of bases not matched to a gene: 1. The CDR3 nucleotides are TGTGCCAGCAGTGAGACTAGCGGGAGGGCCAATGAGCAGTTCTTC. Encoded protein: CASSETSGRANEQFF.

This clonotype was counted many times. The CDR3 DNA follows: TGCGCCAGCAGCCAAGTTCTGGGGGCGCAGAGCTATGGCTACACCTTC. Its translation is CASSQVLGAQSYGYTF. The V call is TRBV4-1, the J call TRBJ1-2; tentative D call: TRBD1 (6 bases). The CDR3 runs to 16 residues. CDR1 MGHRA and CDR2 YSYEKL come from the germline V gene. V lost 1 base and J 4 bases, leaving 16 bases between the germline ends.

This clonotype was seen ten or more times. The chain has TRBV7-2 and TRBJ2-7, with TRBD2 matching 10 bases. The CDR3 loop spans 14 amino acids. CDR1 and CDR2 (germline): SGHTA, FQGNSA. After removal of 3 bases from V and 6 bases from J, the junction contained 5 bases not matched to a gene. CDR3 sequence (DNA): TGTGCCAGCAGCTTCAGCGGGGGGGCGGGCGAGCAGTACTTC. It specifies CASSFSGGAGEQYF. The whole variable domain, remainder taken from reference TRBV7-2 and TRBJ2-7, is GAGVSQSPSNKVTEKGKDVELRCDPISGHTALYWYRQSLGQGLEFLIYFQGNSAPDKSGLPSDRFSAERTGGSVSTLTIQRTQQEDSAVYLCASSFSGGAGEQYFGPGTRLTVT.

There are many counts of this clonotype. The chain carries TRBV7-2 and TRBJ2-7; 7 bases agree with TRBD2. Germline V gives CDR1 SGHTA, CDR2 FQGNSA. After removal of 1 base from V and 9 bases from J, the junction contained 12 bases not matched to a gene. This CDR3 region has 15 residues. In nucleotides, the CDR3 is TGTGCCAGCAGCTTAGAGGCAGGGCGGACTAGGGTGCAGTACTTC. Translated, it gives CASSLEAGRTRVQYF.

This chain connects TRBV20-1 to TRBJ1-1; 9 nucleotides agree with TRBD1. Per germline, CDR1 DFQATT and CDR2 SNEGSKA (reference sequence). J was trimmed by 3 bases and V by 3 bases; bases with no gene match: 5. The CDR3 has 14 amino acids. CDR3 loop: CSASGGTGHTEAFF. CDR3 DNA sequence: TGCAGTGCTAGTGGGGGGACAGGGCACACTGAAGCTTTCTTT.

In the case of this clonotype: At one of its ends the junction is not consistent with the germline gene, which may arise from a read error. This chain uses TRBV20-1 with TRBJ2-3; TRBD2 aligns across 9 bases. Germline V CDR1 and CDR2: DFQATT, SNEGSKA (reference sequence). The CDR3 has 14 residues. The CDR3 is CSAPAGGFSETQCF. CDR3 in DNA: TGCAGTGCTCCAGCGGGAGGTTTTTCAGAAACGCAGTGTTTT.

Remarks on this clonotype: At one boundary the junction diverges from the germline segment, which might be a read error. The CDR3 is CSAGDSLNTEAFF. As DNA, the CDR3 is TGCAGTGCCGGGGACAGCTTGAACACGGAAGCTTTCTTT. The chain uses TRBV20-1 and TRBJ1-1, with TRBD1 identical over 7 bases. The CDR3 extends over 13 amino acids. CDR1 and CDR2 from the germline V gene are DFQATT and SNEGSKA (reference sequence).

This clonotype appeared a single time. A much larger clone lies a single base off, so this may be a read error. V gene TRBV14 combines with J gene TRBJ2-5; D not certain. Germline-derived CDR1 and CDR2 are SGHDN and FVKESK. The CDR3 loop spans 14 amino acids. CDR3 nucleotides: TGTGCCAGCAGCCATGTGGTTTACCAAGAGATCCAGTACTTC. Protein: CASSHVVYQEIQYF.

This clonotype was counted many times. Here the CDR3 reads CASSLSPQGTNTEAFF. CDR3 bases: TGTGCCAGCAGCCTATCCCCTCAGGGAACGAACACTGAAGCTTTCTTT. The J gene is TRBJ1-1, the V gene TRBV4-2; TRBD1 is a possible D gene (5 bases). From germline, CDR1 is LGHNA and CDR2 YNFKEQ. CDR3 length: 16 residues. Trimming shortened V by 4 bases and J by 1 base, and 16 bases separated the two germline ends.

Note on this clonotype: A much larger clone lies one base from this, so it may be a read error. V usage is TRBV29-1 and J usage is TRBJ2-7; 9 bases align to TRBD1. This CDR3 has 13 residues. Germline V gives CDR1 SQVTM, CDR2 ANQGSEA. The CDR3, as DNA: TGCAGCGTTGAAGTGGGACAGGGCTACAAGCAGTACTTC. Protein product: CSVEVGQGYKQYF.

The V gene is TRBV20-1, the J gene TRBJ2-3, with 11 bases matching TRBD2. Germline CDR1 reads DFQATT; CDR2 reads SNEGSKA (reference sequence). The J segment lost 3 bases and the V segment lost 1 base, leaving 6 bases of the junction unmatched. The CDR3 consists of 16 residues. The CDR3 here is CSARAGTSGETDTQYF. CDR3 DNA: TGCAGTGCTAGAGCGGGGACTAGCGGCGAGACAGATACGCAGTATTTT.

Regarding this clonotype: This may arise from a read error, as a much more abundant clone is one base away. The V call is TRBV20-1, the J call TRBJ1-2; perhaps TRBD1 as D (6 bases). The germline gives CDR1 DFQATT, CDR2 SNEGSKA (reference sequence). V was trimmed by 0 bases and J by 10 bases, leaving 15 bases between them. The CDR3 runs 13 residues. The CDR3 DNA reads TGCAGTGCTAGAGATTTACAGGGAGGCGTCTACACCTTC. It codes for CSARDLQGGVYTF.

In the case of this clonotype: This may be a read error, as it is one base from a much larger clone. The chain couples TRBV5-1 to TRBJ1-1, with D uncertain. The V gene's germline CDR1 is SGHRS and CDR2 YFSETQ. V was clipped by 8 bases and J by 3 bases, with 14 bases between them. The CDR3 is made up of 13 amino acids. The CDR3 region is CARSPSGHTEAFF. CDR3 sequence (DNA): TGCGCCAGAAGCCCATCCGGCCACACTGAAGCTTTCTTT.